The T cell receptor beta chain described here comes from a study of radiotherapy plus CTLA-4 blockade in lung cancer. Study-level information: Among enrolled patients, over 15% responded and 30% to 40% achieved disease control.

In regard to this clone: Its target is unknown.

Patients with chemo-refractory metastatic non-small-cell lung cancer received focal radiation plus CTLA-4 blockade with ipilimumab. The method was immunoSEQ multiplex PCR; TCRdb's version includes in-frame clones alone and lacks a portion of them. The top ten clones hold 0.79% of a sample with around 80,000 clones, 70% to 85% of them seen once. General study points: Best predicting response, reportedly, were early blood T cell clone dynamics, with interferon-beta.

Sequenced here: peripheral blood, sampled from a patient treated with radiotherapy plus ipilimumab. The source of this sequence is a human donor with non-small cell lung cancer who had stable disease on radiotherapy plus ipilimumab.

The CDR3 loop is CASRSGTPSSYNEQFF. The CDR3 DNA reads TGTGCCAGCAGATCCGGGACTCCGAGCTCCTACAATGAGCAGTTCTTC. The V and J genes are TRBV7-2 and TRBJ2-1; D is possibly TRBD2 (6 bases). Germline-derived CDR1 and CDR2 are SGHTA and FQGNSA. Trimming took off 6 bases at V and 0 bases at J, with 15 bases between the two ends. The CDR3 covers 16 residues.